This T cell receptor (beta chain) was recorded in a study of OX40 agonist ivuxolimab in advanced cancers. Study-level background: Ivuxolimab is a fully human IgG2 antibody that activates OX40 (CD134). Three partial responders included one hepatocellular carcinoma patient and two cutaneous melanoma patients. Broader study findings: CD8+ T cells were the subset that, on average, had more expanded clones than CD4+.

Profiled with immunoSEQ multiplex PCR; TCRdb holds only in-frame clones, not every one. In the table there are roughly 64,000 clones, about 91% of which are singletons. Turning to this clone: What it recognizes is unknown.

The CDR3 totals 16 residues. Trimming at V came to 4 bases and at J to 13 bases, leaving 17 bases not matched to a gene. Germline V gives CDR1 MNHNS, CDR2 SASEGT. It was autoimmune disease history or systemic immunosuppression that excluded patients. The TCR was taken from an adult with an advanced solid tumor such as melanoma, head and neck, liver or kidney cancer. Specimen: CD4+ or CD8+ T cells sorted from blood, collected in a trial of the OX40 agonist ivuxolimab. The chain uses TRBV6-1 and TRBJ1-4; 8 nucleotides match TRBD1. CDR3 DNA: TGTGCCAGCAGTGCCTCACGGACAGGGCAAACAAAAAGACTGTTTTTT. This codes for CASSASRTGQTKRLFF.